The 11 T cell receptor beta chains presented below share a single source sample, sequenced in a study of T cell changes during pregnancy in multiple sclerosis. Here immunoSEQ multiplex PCR was the method, and the copy in TCRdb shows in-frame clones only, minus some. The sample includes 57,000 or so clones, 90% of them seen just once. The source was peripheral blood, collected in the third trimester of pregnancy. Source of these receptors: a female donor in good health, enrolled as a control in a pregnancy study.

The chain carries TRBV19 and TRBJ2-7, with 10 bases matching TRBD1. This CDR3 region has 14 residues. CDR1 is LNHDA and CDR2 is SQIVND in the germline V gene (reference sequence). After removal of 6 bases from V and 3 bases from J, the junction contained 5 bases not matched to a gene. Here the CDR3 reads CASRVGQGFYEQYF. As DNA, the CDR3 is TGTGCCAGTAGGGTGGGACAGGGGTTCTACGAGCAGTACTTC.

The V call is TRBV9, the J call TRBJ2-3; 7 positions match TRBD2. CDR3 length equals 15 residues. The V and J ends lost 1 base and 0 bases, in that order; junction bases with no gene match: 2. Germline V gene data show CDR1 as SGDLS and CDR2 as YYNGEE. CDR3 DNA: TGTGCCAGCAGCGTAAATAGCGGGAGCACAGATACGCAGTATTTT. Translating gives CASSVNSGSTDTQYF. The variable domain in full, with the rest retrieved from reference TRBV9 and TRBJ2-3, is DSGVTQTPKHLITATGQRVTLRCSPRSGDLSVYWYQQSLDQGLQFLIQYYNGEERAKGNILERFSAQQFPDLHSELNLSSLELGDSALYFCASSVNSGSTDTQYFGPGTRLTVL.

The V and J genes are TRBV19 and TRBJ1-1; no definite D call. Germline CDR1 LNHDA, CDR2 SQIVND (reference sequence). V lost 1 base and J lost 2, with 8 bases in between. This CDR3 has 14 amino acids. CDR3 sequence (DNA): TGTGCCAGTAGTATAGGCGGCGTAAACACTGAAGCTTTCTTT. Amino acids: CASSIGGVNTEAFF. Full variable domain (rest looked up from reference TRBV19 and TRBJ1-1): DGGITQSPKYLFRKEGQNVTLSCEQNLNHDAMYWYRQDPGQGLRLIYYSQIVNDFQKGDIAEGYSVSREKKESFPLTVTSAQKNPTAFYLCASSIGGVNTEAFFGQGTRLTVV.

The V gene is TRBV15, the J gene TRBJ2-2, with TRBD2 matching over 8 bases. J lost 4 bases, V lost 0 bases, and 4 bases had no gene match. This CDR3 is built from 16 residues. CDR1 is LNHNV and CDR2 is YYDKDF in the germline V gene (reference sequence). The CDR3 loop is CATSRDPSGSTGELFF. The CDR3, as DNA: TGTGCCACCAGCAGAGATCCAAGCGGGAGCACCGGGGAGCTGTTTTTT.

This clone was counted a few times. V usage is TRBV7-8 and J usage is TRBJ2-1, with 8 positions matching TRBD2. The V gene end was trimmed by 0 bases and the J gene end by 3 bases; junction bases not matched to a gene: 1. CDR1 SGHVS and CDR2 FQNEAQ come from the germline V gene. CDR3 length: 15 residues. The CDR3 reads CASSLAAGGYNEQFF. For the CDR3, the DNA is TGTGCCAGCAGCTTAGCGGCGGGAGGCTACAATGAGCAGTTCTTC.

The chain joins TRBV18 to TRBJ2-7, with 7 positions matching TRBD2. V lost 3 bases and J lost 6; bases outside the gene matches: 35. Germline CDR1 and CDR2: KGHSH and LQKENI. This CDR3 spans 23 amino acids. The CDR3 reads CASSPLPLAAVVAGPPEQGEQYF. CDR3 in DNA: TGTGCCAGCTCACCGCTACCCCTAGCGGCTGTAGTTGCAGGCCCTCCGGAACAAGGCGAGCAGTACTTC.

The rearrangement uses TRBV7-2 and TRBJ1-3, with D maybe TRBD1 (5 bases). This CDR3 is 15 amino acids long. Germline CDR1 SGHTA, CDR2 FQGNSA. Trimming pared 5 bases from V and 1 base from J, leaving 12 bases between. CDR3 DNA sequence: TGTGCCAGCAGCCCCGGCGGGGGTTCTGGAAACACCATATATTTT. Translation gives CASSPGGGSGNTIYF.

The chain combines TRBV30 with TRBJ1-1, with D perhaps matching TRBD1 (6 bases). Germline CDR1 GTSNPN, CDR2 SVGIG (reference sequence). V dropped 5 bases and J dropped 5 bases, with 15 bases sitting between them. This CDR3 has 13 amino acids. The CDR3 loop is CAWQGLVGTEAFF. As DNA, the CDR3 is TGTGCCTGGCAGGGGCTGGTAGGGACTGAAGCTTTCTTT.

CDR3 amino acids: CASSFFSRFSEKLFF. Here the CDR3 DNA reads TGTGCCAGCAGCTTCTTTTCCAGGTTTAGTGAAAAACTGTTTTTT. V usage is TRBV7-2 and J usage is TRBJ1-4, with D hard to call. Trimming removed 3 bases from V and 7 bases from J, with 15 bases in between. CDR1 is SGHTA, CDR2 FQGNSA, per germline. The CDR3 has 15 amino acids.

The gene calls are TRBV6-5 and TRBJ2-3; D possibly corresponds to TRBD2 (7 bases). The CDR3 totals 13 residues. CDR1 is MNHEY, CDR2 SVGAGI, per germline. With 7 bases removed from V and 4 bases from J, the gap between germline ends came to 12 bases. The CDR3 region has the DNA TGTGCCAGCAAGGGAGGGGGTTCAGATACGCAGTATTTT. Translated: CASKGGGSDTQYF.

The chain is built from TRBV5-6 and TRBJ2-5; the D is unclear. Germline assignment: CDR1 SGHDT and CDR2 YYEEEE. CDR3 size: 14 residues. Trimming removed 1 base from V and 2 bases from J, with 9 bases in between. The CDR3: CASSLTNLQETQYF. CDR3 bases: TGTGCCAGCAGCTTGACTAATCTTCAAGAGACCCAGTACTTC.